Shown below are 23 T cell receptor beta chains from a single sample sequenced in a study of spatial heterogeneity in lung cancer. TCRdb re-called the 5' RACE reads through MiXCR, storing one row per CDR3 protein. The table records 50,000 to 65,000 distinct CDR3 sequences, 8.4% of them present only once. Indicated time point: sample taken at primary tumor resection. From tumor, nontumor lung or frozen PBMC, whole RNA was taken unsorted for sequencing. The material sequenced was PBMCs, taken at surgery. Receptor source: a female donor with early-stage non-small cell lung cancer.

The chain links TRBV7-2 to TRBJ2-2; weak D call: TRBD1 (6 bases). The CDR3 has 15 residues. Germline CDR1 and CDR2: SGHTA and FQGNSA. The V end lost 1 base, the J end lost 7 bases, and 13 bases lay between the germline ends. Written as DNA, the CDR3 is TGTGCCAGCAGCTTAGATAACAGGGTTGGCGGGGAGCTGTTTTTT. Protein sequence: CASSLDNRVGGELFF.

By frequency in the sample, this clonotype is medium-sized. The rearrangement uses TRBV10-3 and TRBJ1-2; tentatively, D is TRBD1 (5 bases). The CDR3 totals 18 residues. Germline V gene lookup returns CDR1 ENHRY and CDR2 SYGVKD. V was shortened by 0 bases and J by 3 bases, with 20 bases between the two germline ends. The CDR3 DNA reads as TGTGCCATCAGTGAGTCGATAAGCGGGGGACCCCTTGACTATGGCTACACCTTC. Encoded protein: CAISESISGGPLDYGYTF.

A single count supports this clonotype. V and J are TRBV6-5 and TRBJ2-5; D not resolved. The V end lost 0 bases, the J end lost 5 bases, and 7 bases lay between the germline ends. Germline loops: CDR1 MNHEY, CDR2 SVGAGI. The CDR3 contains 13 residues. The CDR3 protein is CASSYSEKETQYF. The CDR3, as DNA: TGTGCCAGCAGTTACTCGGAGAAGGAGACCCAGTACTTC.

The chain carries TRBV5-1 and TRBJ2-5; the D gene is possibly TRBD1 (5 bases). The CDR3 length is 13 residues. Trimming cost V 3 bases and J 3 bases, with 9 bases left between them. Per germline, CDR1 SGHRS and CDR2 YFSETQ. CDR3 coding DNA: TGCGCCAGCAGCTCCAGGGTAGAAGAGACCCAGTACTTC. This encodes CASSSRVEETQYF.

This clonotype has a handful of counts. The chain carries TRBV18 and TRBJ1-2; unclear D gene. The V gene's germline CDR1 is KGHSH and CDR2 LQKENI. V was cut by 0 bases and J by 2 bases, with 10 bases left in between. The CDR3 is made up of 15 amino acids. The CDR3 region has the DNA TGTGCCAGCTCACCACCCGCAGGAGGGAACTATGGCTACACCTTC. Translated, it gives CASSPPAGGNYGYTF.

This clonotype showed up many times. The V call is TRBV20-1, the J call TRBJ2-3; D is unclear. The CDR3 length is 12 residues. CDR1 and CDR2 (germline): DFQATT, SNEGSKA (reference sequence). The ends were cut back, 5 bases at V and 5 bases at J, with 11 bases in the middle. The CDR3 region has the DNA TGCAGTGCTCCGGAGTGGGGAGATACGCAGTATTTT. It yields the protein CSAPEWGDTQYF.

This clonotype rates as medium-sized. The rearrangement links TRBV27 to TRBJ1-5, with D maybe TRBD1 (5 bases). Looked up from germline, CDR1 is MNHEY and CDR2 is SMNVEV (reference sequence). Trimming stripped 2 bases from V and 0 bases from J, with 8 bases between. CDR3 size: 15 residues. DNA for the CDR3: TGTGCCAGCAGTTTAGCAGGGTATAGCAATCAGCCCCAGCATTTT. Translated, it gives CASSLAGYSNQPQHF.

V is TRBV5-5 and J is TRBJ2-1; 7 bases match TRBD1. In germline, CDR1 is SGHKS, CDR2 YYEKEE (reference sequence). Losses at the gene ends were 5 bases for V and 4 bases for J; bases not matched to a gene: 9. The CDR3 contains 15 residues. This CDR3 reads CASSQTGSGYNEQFF. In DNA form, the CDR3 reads TGTGCCAGCAGTCAGACAGGGTCCGGATACAATGAGCAGTTCTTC.

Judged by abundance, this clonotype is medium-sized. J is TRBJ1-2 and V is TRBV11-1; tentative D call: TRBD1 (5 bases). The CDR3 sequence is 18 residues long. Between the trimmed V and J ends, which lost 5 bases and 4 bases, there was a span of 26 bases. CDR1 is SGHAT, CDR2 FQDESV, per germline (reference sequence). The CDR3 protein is CASSTMGQPISPSYGYTF. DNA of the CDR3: TGTGCCAGCAGCACCATGGGGCAGCCGATCAGCCCCTCCTATGGCTACACCTTC.

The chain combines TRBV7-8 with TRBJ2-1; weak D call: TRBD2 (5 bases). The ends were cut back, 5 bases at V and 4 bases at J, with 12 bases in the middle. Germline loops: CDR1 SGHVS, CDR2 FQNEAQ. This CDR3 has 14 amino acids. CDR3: CASSAGESYNEQFF. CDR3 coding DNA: TGTGCCAGCAGCGCTGGGGAGTCTTACAATGAGCAGTTCTTC. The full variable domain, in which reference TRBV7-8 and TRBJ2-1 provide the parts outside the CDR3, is GAGVSQSPRYKVAKRGQDVALRCDPISGHVSLFWYQQALGQGPEFLTYFQNEAQLDKSGLPSDRFFAERPEGSVSTLKIQRTQQEDSAVYLCASSAGESYNEQFFGPGTRLTVL.

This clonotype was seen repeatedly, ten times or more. Here the CDR3 reads CASSHSGTSGRSPSYEQYF. CDR3 coding DNA: TGTGCCAGCAGCCATAGCGGGACTAGCGGGAGGAGCCCCTCCTACGAGCAGTACTTC. The chain couples TRBV3-1 to TRBJ2-7; TRBD2 aligns across 15 bases. V shed 3 bases, J shed 0 bases, and the junction held 9 bases outside the gene matches. This CDR3 comprises 19 residues. In germline, CDR1 is LGHDT, CDR2 YNNKEL (reference sequence).

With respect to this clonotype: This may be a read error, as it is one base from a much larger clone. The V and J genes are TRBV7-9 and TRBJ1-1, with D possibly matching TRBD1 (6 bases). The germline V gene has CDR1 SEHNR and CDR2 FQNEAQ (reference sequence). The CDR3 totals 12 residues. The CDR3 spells CATSPDSTEAFF. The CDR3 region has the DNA TGTGCCACCAGCCCGGACAGCACTGAAGCTTTCTTT.

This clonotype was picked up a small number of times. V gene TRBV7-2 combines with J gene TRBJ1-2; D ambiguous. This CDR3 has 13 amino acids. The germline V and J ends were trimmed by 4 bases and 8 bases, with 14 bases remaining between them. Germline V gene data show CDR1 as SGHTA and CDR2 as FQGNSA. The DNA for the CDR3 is TGTGCCAGCAGCTCACCCACGGATCTCGGCTACACCTTC. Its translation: CASSSPTDLGYTF.

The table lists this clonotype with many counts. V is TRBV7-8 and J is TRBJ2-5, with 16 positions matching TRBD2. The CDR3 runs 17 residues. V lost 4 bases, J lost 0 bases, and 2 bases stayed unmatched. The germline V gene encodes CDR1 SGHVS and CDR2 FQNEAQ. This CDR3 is CASSSGLAGGYQETQYF. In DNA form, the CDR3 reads TGTGCCAGCAGCTCGGGACTAGCGGGGGGGTACCAAGAGACCCAGTACTTC.

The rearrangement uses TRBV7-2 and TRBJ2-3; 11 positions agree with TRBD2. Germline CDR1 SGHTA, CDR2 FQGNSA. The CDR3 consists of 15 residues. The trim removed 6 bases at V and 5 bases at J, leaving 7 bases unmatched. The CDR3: CASSRSGGAGDTQYF. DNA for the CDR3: TGTGCCAGCAGTCGTAGCGGGGGGGCTGGAGATACGCAGTATTTT.

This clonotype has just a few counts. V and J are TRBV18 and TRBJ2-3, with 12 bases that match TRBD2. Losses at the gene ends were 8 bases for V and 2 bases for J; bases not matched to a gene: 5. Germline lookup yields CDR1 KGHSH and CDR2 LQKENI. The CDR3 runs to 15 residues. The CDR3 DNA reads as TGTGCCAGCAGCAGGACTAGCGGGGACACAGATACGCAGTATTTT. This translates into CASSRTSGDTDTQYF.

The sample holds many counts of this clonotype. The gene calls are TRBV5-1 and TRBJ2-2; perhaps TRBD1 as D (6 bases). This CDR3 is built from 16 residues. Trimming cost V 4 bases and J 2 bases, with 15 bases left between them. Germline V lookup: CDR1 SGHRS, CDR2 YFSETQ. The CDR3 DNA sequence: TGCGCCAGCAGCGCCCCCCAGGGGAGTAACACCGGGGAGCTGTTTTTT. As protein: CASSAPQGSNTGELFF.

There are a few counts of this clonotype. The CDR3 coding sequence is TGCAGTGCTAGTCGGGGGGCGGGCGAGCAGTACTTC. Amino acid sequence: CSASRGAGEQYF. The J gene is TRBJ2-7, the V gene TRBV20-1; the D gene is possibly TRBD2 (7 bases). Germline loops: CDR1 DFQATT, CDR2 SNEGSKA (reference sequence). V lost 3 bases and J 6 bases, leaving 12 bases between the germline ends. The CDR3 has 12 residues.

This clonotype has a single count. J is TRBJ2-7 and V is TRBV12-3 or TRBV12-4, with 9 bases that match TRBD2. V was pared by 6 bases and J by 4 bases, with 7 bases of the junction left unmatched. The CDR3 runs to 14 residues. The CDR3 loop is CASRYSGSEYEQYF. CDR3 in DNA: TGTGCCAGCAGATATAGCGGGAGTGAGTACGAGCAGTACTTC.

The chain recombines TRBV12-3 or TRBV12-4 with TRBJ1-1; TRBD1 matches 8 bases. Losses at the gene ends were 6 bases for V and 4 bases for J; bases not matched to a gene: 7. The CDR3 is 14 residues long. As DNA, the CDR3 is TGTGCCAGCAGCCCCTGGACAGGGAGCACTGAAGCTTTCTTT. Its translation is CASSPWTGSTEAFF.

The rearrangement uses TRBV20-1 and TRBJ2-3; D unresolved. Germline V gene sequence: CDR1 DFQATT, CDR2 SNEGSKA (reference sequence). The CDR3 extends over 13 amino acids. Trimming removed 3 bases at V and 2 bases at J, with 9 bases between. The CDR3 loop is CSASRAPTDTQYF. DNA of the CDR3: TGCAGTGCTAGTCGGGCCCCCACAGATACGCAGTATTTT.

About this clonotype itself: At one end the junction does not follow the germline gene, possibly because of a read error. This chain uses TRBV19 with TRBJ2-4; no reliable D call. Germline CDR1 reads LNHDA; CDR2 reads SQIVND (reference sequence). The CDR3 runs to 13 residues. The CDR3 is CASSMQDVNIQNF. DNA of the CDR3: TGTGCCAGTAGTATGCAGGACGTAAACATTCAGAACTTC.

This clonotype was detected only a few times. CDR3 in amino acids: CASSETGSAWPQHF. The CDR3 bases are TGTGCCAGCAGTGAAACTGGTTCCGCTTGGCCCCAGCATTTT. The chain joins TRBV6-1 to TRBJ1-5; D ambiguous. The V gene lost 2 bases and the J gene lost 9 bases, with 14 bases spanning the gap. Germline CDR1 is MNHNS and CDR2 is SASEGT. The CDR3 length is 14 residues.